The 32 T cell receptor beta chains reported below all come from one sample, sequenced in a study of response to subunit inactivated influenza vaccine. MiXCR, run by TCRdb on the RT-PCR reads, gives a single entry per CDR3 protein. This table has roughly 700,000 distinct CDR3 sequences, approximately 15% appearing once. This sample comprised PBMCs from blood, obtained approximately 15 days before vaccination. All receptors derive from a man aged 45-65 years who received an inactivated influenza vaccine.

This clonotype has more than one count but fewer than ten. CDR3 coding DNA: TGCAGTGTCCCCGGGGGATCGAGGCAAGAGACCCAGTACTTC. This gives the protein CSVPGGSRQETQYF. The rearrangement links TRBV20-1 to TRBJ2-5; the D gene is possibly TRBD2 (6 bases). Germline V gene lookup returns CDR1 DFQATT and CDR2 SNEGSKA (reference sequence). The CDR3 totals 14 residues. V lost 7 bases and J lost 2, with 17 bases in between.

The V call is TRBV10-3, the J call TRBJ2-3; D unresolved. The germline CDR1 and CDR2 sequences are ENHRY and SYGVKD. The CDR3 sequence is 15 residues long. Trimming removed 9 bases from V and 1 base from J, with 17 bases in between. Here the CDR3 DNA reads TGTGCCATACTCCCGGACCGCCTACGCACAGATACGCAGTATTTT. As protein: CAILPDRLRTDTQYF.

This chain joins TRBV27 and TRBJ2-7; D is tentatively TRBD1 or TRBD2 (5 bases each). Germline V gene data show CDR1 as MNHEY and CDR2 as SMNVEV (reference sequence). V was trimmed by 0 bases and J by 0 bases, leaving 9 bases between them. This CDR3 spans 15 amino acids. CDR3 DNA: TGTGCCAGCAGTTTATCAGAGGGGACCTCCTACGAGCAGTACTTC. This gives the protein CASSLSEGTSYEQYF.

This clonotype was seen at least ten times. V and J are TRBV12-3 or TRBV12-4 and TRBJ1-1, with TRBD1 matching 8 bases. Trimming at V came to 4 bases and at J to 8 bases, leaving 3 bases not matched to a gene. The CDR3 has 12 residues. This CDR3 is CASSSGGLEAFF. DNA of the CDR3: TGTGCCAGCAGTTCAGGGGGCCTCGAAGCTTTCTTT.

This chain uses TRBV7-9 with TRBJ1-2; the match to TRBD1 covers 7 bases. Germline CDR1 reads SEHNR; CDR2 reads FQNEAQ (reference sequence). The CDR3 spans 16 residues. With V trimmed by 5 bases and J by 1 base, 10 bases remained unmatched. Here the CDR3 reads CASSRSGTDNNYGYTF. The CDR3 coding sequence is TGTGCCAGCAGCAGATCCGGGACAGACAATAACTATGGCTACACCTTC. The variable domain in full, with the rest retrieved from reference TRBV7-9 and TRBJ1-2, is DTGVSQNPRHKITKRGQNVTFRCDPISEHNRLYWYRQTLGQGPEFLTYFQNEAQLEKSRLLSDRFSAERPKGSFSTLEIQRTEQGDSAMYLCASSRSGTDNNYGYTFGSGTRLTVV.

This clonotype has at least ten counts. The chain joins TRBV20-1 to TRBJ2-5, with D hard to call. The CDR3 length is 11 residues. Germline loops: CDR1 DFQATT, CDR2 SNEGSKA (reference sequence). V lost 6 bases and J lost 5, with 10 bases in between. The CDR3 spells CSASGRETQYF. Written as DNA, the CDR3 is TGCAGTGCGTCTGGTCGGGAGACCCAGTACTTC.

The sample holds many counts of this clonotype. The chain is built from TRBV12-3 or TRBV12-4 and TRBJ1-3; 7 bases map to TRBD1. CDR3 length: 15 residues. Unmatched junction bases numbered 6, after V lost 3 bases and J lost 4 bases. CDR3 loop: CASSFNRGRGNTIYF. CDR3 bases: TGTGCCAGCAGTTTCAACAGGGGTAGAGGAAACACCATATATTTT.

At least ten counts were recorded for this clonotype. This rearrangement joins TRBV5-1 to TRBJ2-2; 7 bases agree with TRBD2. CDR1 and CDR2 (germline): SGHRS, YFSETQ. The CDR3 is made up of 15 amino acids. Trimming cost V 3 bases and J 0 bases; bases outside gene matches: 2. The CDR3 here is CASSSSGTNTGELFF. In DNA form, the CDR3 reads TGCGCCAGCAGCTCAAGCGGGACGAACACCGGGGAGCTGTTTTTT. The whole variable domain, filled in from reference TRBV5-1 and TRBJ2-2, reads KAGVTQTPRYLIKTRGQQVTLSCSPISGHRSVSWYQQTPGQGLQFLFEYFSETQRNKGNFPGRFSGRQFSNSRSEMNVSTLELGDSALYLCASSSSGTNTGELFFGEGSRLTVL.

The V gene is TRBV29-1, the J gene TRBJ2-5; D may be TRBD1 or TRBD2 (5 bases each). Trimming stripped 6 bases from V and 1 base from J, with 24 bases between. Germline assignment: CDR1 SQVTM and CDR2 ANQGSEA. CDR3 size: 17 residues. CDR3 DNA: TGCAGCGTCCGGGGCTCAAGTTATAGGGCCACCCAAGAGACCCAGTACTTC. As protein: CSVRGSSYRATQETQYF.

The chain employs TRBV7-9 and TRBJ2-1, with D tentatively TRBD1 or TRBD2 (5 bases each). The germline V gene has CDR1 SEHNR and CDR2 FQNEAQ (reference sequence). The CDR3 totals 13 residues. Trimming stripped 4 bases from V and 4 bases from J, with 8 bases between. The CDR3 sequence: CASSSWGYNEQFF. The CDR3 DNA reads TGTGCCAGCAGCTCCTGGGGGTACAATGAGCAGTTCTTC.

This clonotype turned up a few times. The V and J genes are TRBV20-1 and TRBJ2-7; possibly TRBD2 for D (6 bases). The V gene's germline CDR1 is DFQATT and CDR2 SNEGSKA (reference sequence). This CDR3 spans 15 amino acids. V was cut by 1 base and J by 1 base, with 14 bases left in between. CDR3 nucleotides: TGCAGTGCTAGAGCACTAGCAGGAGGTTCCTACGAGCAGTACTTC. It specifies CSARALAGGSYEQYF.

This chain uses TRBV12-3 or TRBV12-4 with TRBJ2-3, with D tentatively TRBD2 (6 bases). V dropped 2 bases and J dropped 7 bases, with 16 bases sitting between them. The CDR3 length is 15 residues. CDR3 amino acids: CASSLLSGATNTQYF. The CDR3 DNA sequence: TGTGCCAGCAGTTTACTTAGCGGAGCGACGAATACGCAGTATTTT.

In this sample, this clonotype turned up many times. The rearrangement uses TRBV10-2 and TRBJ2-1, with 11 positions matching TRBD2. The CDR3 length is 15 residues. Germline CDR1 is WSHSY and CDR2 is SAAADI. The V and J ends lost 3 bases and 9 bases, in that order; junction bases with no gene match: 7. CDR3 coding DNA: TGCGCCAGCAGTGATATAGCGGGGGGGCAGGGTGAGCAGTTCTTC. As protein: CASSDIAGGQGEQFF.

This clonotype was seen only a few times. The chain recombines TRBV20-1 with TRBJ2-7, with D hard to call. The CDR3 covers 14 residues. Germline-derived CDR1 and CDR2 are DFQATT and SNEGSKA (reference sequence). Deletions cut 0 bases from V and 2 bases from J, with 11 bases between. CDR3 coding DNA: TGCAGTGCTAGAGATTTTGCAGAAACCTACGAGCAGTACTTC. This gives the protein CSARDFAETYEQYF.

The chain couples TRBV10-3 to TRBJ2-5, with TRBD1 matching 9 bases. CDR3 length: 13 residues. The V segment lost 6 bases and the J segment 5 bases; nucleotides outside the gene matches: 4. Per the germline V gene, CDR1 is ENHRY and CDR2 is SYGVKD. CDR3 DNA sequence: TGTGCCATCAGGGGACAGGGAACGGAGACCCAGTACTTC. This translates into CAIRGQGTETQYF.

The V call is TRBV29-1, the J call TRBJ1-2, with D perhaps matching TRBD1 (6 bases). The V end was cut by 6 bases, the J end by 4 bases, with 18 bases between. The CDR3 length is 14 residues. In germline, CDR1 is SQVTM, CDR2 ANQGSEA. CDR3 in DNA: TGCAGCGTCTCCCCCGGGGCCAGGGGCTATGGCTACACCTTC. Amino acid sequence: CSVSPGARGYGYTF.

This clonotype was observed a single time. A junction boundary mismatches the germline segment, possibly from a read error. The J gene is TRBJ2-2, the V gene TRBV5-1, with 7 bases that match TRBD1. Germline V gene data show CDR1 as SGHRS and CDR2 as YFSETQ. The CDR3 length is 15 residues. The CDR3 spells CASSLETGNPGELFF. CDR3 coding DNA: TGCGCCAGCAGCTTGGAGACAGGGAACCCCGGGGAGCTGTTTTTT.

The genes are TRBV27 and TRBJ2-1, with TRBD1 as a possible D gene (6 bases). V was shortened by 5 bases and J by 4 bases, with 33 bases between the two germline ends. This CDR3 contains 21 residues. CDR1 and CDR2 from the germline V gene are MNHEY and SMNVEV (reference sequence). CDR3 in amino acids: CASSPQTRSYLQGSPYNEQFF. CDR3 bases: TGTGCCAGCAGTCCCCAGACACGTTCATACTTACAGGGTAGCCCTTACAATGAGCAGTTCTTC.

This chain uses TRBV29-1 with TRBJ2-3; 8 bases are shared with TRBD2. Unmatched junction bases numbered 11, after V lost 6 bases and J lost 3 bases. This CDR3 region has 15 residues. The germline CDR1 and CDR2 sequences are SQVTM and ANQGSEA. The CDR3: CSVRPLAVLTDTQYF. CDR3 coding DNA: TGCAGCGTCCGACCACTAGCGGTTTTGACAGATACGCAGTATTTT.

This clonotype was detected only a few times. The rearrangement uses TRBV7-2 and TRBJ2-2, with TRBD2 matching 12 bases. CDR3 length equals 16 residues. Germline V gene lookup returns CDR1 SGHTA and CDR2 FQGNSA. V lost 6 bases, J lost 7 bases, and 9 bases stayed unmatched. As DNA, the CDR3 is TGTGCCAGCAGACTTTCTAGCGGGAGGGCCCTCGGGGAGCTGTTTTTT. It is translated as CASRLSSGRALGELFF. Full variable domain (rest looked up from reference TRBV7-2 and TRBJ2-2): GAGVSQSPSNKVTEKGKDVELRCDPISGHTALYWYRQSLGQGLEFLIYFQGNSAPDKSGLPSDRFSAERTGGSVSTLTIQRTQQEDSAVYLCASRLSSGRALGELFFGEGSRLTVL.

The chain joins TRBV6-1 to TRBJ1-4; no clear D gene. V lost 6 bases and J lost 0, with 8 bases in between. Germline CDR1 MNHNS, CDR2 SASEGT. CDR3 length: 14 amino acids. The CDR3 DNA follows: TGTGCCAGCAGGCCAGGAACAACTAATGAAAAACTGTTTTTT. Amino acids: CASRPGTTNEKLFF.

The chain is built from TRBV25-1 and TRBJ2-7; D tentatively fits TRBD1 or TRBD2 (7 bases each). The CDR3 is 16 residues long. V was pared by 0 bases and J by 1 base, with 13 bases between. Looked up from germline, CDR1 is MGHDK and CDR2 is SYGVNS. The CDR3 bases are TGTGCCAGCAGTGAATACAGGGGGGGGAGATCCTACGAGCAGTACTTC. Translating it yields CASSEYRGGRSYEQYF.

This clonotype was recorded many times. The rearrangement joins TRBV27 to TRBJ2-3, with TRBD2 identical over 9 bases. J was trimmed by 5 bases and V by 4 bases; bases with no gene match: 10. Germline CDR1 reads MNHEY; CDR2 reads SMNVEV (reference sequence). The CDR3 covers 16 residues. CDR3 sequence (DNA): TGTGCCAGCAGTTCCCCTTATCTAGCGGGAAGAGATACGCAGTATTTT. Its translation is CASSSPYLAGRDTQYF.

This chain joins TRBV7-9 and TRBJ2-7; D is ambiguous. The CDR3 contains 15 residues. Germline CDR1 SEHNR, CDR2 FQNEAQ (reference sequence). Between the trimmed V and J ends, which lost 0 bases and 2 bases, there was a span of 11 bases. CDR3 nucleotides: TGTGCCAGCAGCTTAGCTCCGGGCAGGACCTACGAGCAGTACTTC. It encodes CASSLAPGRTYEQYF.

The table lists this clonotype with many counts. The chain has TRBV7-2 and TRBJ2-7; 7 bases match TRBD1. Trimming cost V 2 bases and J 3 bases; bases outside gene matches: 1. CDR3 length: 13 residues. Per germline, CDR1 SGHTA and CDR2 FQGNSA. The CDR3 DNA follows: TGTGCCAGCAGCTTACAGGGGGTCTACGAGCAGTACTTC. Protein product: CASSLQGVYEQYF.

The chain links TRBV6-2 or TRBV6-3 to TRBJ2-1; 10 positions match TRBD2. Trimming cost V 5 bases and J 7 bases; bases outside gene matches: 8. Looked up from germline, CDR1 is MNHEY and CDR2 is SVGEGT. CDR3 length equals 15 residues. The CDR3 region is CASSPPGLAMNEQFF. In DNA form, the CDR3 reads TGTGCCAGCAGTCCCCCGGGACTAGCGATGAATGAGCAGTTCTTC.

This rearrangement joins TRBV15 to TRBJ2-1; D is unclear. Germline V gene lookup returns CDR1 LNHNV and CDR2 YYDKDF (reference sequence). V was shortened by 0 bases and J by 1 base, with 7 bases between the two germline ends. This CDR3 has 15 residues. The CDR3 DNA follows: TGTGCCACCAGCAGAGAGCCTCAGTCCTACAATGAGCAGTTCTTC. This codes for CATSREPQSYNEQFF.

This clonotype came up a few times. Here the CDR3 reads CASSPGPGTEAFF. Here the CDR3 DNA reads TGCGCCAGCAGCCCCGGCCCCGGCACTGAAGCTTTCTTT. This chain joins TRBV5-1 and TRBJ1-1; D unresolved. Germline-derived CDR1 and CDR2 are SGHRS and YFSETQ. The CDR3 length is 13 residues. V was pared by 4 bases and J by 4 bases, with 11 bases between. Variable domain in full (rest from reference TRBV5-1 and TRBJ1-1): KAGVTQTPRYLIKTRGQQVTLSCSPISGHRSVSWYQQTPGQGLQFLFEYFSETQRNKGNFPGRFSGRQFSNSRSEMNVSTLELGDSALYLCASSPGPGTEAFFGQGTRLTVV.

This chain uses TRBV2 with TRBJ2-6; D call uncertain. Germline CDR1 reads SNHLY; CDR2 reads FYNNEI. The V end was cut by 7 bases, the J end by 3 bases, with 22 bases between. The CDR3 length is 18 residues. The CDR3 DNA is TGTGCCAGCATTCATCATTGGAGAGATCTGGGTGGGGCCAACGTCCTGACTTTC. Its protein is CASIHHWRDLGGANVLTF.

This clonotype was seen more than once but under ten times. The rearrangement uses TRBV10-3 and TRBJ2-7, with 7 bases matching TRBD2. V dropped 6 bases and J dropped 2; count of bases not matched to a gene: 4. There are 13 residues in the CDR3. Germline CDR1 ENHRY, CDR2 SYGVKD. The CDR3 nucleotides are TGTGCCATCAGAACTAGCGCAACCTACGAGCAGTACTTC. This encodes CAIRTSATYEQYF.

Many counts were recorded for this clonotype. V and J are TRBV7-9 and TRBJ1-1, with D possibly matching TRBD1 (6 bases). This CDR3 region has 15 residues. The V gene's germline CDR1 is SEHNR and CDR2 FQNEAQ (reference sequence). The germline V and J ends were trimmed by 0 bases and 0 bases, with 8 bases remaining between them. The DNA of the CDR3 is TGTGCCAGCAGCTTAGCGGGGGCACTGAACACTGAAGCTTTCTTT. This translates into CASSLAGALNTEAFF.

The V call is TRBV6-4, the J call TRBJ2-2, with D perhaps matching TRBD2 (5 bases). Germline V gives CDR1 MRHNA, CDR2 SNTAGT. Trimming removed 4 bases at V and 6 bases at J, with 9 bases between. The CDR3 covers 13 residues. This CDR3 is CASSAQEAGELFF. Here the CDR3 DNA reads TGTGCCAGCAGTGCCCAGGAGGCCGGGGAGCTGTTTTTT.